Each of the 9 T cell receptor beta chains below was sequenced from the same sample in a study of glioma-infiltrating T cells after dendritic cell vaccination (dated by TCRdb to the mid-2010s). The method behind the library was the immunoSEQ multiplex PCR assay. This is the immuneACCESS table as TCRdb keeps it, with only in-frame sequences that have V and J called. A part of the clones is gone; compared with another copy, unresolved V genes explain less than half, and the rest is unexplained. In this sample the table shows roughly 38,000 clones, 70% to 85% of which occur a single time. Together, the top ten hold 7.5% to 10% of the sample. Source: blood, taken before dendritic cell vaccination. The receptor set was obtained from a human donor with glioblastoma.

The chain employs TRBV29-1 and TRBJ1-1; 7 bases are shared with TRBD1. V shed 7 bases, J shed 7 bases, and the junction held 9 bases outside the gene matches. In germline, CDR1 is SQVTM, CDR2 ANQGSEA. The CDR3 contains 12 residues. CDR3 DNA sequence: TGCAGCGCTAACAGGGGCCCGGTTGAAGCTTTCTTT. Translated: CSANRGPVEAFF.

This clone was observed a handful of times. The J gene is TRBJ2-7, the V gene TRBV5-5; 11 bases map to TRBD2. Trimming at V came to 5 bases and at J to 3 bases, leaving 7 bases not matched to a gene. Per germline, CDR1 SGHKS and CDR2 YYEKEE (reference sequence). This CDR3 is 15 amino acids long. For the CDR3, the DNA is TGTGCCAGCAGTTCACTAGCGGGGGCTTACTACGAGCAGTACTTC. Residues: CASSSLAGAYYEQYF.

This clone was recorded once. CDR3 in DNA: TGTGCCTGGAGTACCCCCCTATATGGCTACACCTTC. It encodes CAWSTPLYGYTF. The genes are TRBV30 and TRBJ1-2; no clear D. This CDR3 comprises 12 residues. V was shortened by 2 bases and J by 5 bases, with 9 bases between the two germline ends. Germline CDR1 is GTSNPN and CDR2 is SVGIG (reference sequence).

This clone was found once. This chain connects TRBV4-1 to TRBJ2-2, with a tentative D call TRBD1 (5 bases). Germline V gives CDR1 MGHRA, CDR2 YSYEKL. The CDR3 runs to 13 residues. Trimming cost V 2 bases and J 5 bases, with 6 bases left between them. The CDR3 region has the DNA TGCGCCAGCAGCCAACGGACAACCGGGGAGCTGTTTTTT. This codes for CASSQRTTGELFF.

The V and J genes are TRBV29-1 and TRBJ2-1; 8 positions match TRBD1. CDR3 size: 15 residues. Germline loops: CDR1 SQVTM, CDR2 ANQGSEA. V dropped 2 bases and J dropped 3; count of bases not matched to a gene: 6. CDR3 sequence: CSVESRGLNYNEQFF. CDR3 nucleotide sequence: TGCAGCGTTGAAAGCAGGGGGCTTAACTACAATGAGCAGTTCTTC.

This chain links TRBV4-3 with TRBJ2-6, with D possibly TRBD1 on 5 matching bases. CDR3 length: 16 amino acids. Germline V lookup: CDR1 LGHNA, CDR2 YSLEER. V gave up 0 bases and J gave up 1 base, with 7 bases separating them. CDR3: CASSQDQGSGANVLTF. CDR3 nucleotide sequence: TGCGCCAGCAGCCAAGATCAGGGTTCTGGGGCCAACGTCCTGACTTTC.

The chain employs TRBV21-1 and TRBJ2-1; TRBD2 is the table's D call, not checked against the DNA. TRBV21-1 counts as a pseudogene. The CDR3 has 13 amino acids. The CDR3 coding sequence is TGTGCCAGCCCCAGCCGGCGGGGGAGAAAGCAGTTCTTC. Translated, it gives CASPSRRGRKQFF.

The genes are TRBV10-3 and TRBJ1-6, with 9 bases identical to TRBD1. The trim removed 6 bases at V and 5 bases at J, leaving 2 bases unmatched. CDR3 size: 14 residues. The V gene's germline CDR1 is ENHRY and CDR2 SYGVKD. The CDR3 bases are TGTGCCATCAGGGGGGACAGGGATAATTCACCCCTCCACTTT. Translation: CAIRGDRDNSPLHF.

J is TRBJ1-3 and V is TRBV5-4, with TRBD1 identical over 7 bases. Losses at the gene ends were 4 bases for V and 0 bases for J; bases not matched to a gene: 7. Per the germline V gene, CDR1 is SGHNT and CDR2 is YYREEE (reference sequence). This CDR3 is 16 amino acids long. CDR3 sequence (DNA): TGTGCCAGCAGCGAGGGACAGCCGTTCTCTGGAAACACCATATATTTT. It specifies CASSEGQPFSGNTIYF.